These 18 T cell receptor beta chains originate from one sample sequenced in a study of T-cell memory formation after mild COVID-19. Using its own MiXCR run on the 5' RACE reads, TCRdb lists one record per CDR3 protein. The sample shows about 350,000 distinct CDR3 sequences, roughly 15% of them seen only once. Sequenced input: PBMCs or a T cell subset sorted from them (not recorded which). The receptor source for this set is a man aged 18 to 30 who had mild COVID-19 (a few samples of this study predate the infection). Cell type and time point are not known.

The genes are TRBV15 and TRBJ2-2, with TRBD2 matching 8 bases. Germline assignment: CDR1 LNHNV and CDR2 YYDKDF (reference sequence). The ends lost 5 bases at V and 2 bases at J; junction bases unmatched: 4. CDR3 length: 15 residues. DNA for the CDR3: TGTGCCACCAGCCGGGGGGGTATTAACACCGGGGAGCTGTTTTTT. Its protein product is CATSRGGINTGELFF.

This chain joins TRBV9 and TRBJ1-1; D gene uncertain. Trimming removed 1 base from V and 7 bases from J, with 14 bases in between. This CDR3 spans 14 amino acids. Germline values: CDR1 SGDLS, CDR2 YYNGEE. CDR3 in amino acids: CASSVSTTAREAFF. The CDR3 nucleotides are TGTGCCAGCAGCGTATCTACAACGGCTCGTGAAGCTTTCTTT.

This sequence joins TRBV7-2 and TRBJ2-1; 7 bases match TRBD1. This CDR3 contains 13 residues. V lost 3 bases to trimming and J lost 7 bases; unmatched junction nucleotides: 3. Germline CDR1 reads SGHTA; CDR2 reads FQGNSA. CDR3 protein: CASSLTGMNEQFF. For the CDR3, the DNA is TGTGCCAGCAGCTTGACAGGGATGAATGAGCAGTTCTTC.

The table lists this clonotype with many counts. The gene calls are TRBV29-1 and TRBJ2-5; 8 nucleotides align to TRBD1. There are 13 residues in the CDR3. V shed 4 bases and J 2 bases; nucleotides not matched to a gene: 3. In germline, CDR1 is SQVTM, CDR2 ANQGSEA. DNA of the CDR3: TGCAGCGTTGGGGACAGGAATCAAGAGACCCAGTACTTC. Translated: CSVGDRNQETQYF.

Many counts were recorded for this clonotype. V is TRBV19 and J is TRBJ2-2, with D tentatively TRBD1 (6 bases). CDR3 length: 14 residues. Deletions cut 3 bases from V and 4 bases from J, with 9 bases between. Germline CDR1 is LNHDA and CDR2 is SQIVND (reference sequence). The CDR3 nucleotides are TGTGCCAGTAGTATTGGACAGTCCACCGGGGAGCTGTTTTTT. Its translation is CASSIGQSTGELFF.

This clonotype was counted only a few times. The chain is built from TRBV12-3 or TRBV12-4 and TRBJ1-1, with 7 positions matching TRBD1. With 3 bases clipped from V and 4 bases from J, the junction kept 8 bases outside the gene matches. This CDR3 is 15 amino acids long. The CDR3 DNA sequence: TGTGCCAGCAGTTTGGGGCAAGGGGGCGTCACTGAAGCTTTCTTT. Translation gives CASSLGQGGVTEAFF.

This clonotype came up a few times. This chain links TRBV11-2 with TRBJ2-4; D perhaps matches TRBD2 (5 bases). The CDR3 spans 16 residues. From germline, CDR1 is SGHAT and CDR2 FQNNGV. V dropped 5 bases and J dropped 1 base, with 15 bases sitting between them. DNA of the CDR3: TGTGCCAGCAGCCCACGGGTGCGGGCCGCCAAAAACATTCAGTACTTC. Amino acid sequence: CASSPRVRAAKNIQYF.

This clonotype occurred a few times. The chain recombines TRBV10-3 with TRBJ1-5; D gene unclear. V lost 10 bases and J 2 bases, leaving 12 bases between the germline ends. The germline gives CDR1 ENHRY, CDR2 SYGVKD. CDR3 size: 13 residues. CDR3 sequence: CATGEHGNQPQHF. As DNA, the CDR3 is TGTGCCACCGGGGAACATGGCAATCAGCCCCAGCATTTT.

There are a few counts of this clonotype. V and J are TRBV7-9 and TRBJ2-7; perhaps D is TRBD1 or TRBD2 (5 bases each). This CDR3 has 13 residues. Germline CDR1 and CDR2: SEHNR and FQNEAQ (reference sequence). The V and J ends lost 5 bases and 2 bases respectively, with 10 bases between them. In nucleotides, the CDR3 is TGTGCCAGCAGCCCCGGGGCCCCCTACGAGCAGTACGTC. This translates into CASSPGAPYEQYV.

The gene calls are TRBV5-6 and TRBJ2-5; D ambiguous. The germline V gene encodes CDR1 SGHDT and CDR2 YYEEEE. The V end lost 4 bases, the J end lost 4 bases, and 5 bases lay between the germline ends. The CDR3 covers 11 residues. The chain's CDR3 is CASSKLETQYF. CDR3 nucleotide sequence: TGTGCCAGCAGCAAACTAGAGACCCAGTACTTC. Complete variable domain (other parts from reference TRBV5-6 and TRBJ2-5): DAGVTQSPTHLIKTRGQQVTLRCSPKSGHDTVSWYQQALGQGPQFIFQYYEEEERQRGNFPDRFSGHQFPNYSSELNVNALLLGDSALYLCASSKLETQYFGPGTRLLVL.

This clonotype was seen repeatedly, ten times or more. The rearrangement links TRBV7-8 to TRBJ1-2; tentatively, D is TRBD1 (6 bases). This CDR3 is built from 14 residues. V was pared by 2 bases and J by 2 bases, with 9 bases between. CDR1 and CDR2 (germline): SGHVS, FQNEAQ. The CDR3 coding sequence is TGTGCCAGCAGCTTACAGGGGCCCAACTATGGCTACACCTTC. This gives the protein CASSLQGPNYGYTF.

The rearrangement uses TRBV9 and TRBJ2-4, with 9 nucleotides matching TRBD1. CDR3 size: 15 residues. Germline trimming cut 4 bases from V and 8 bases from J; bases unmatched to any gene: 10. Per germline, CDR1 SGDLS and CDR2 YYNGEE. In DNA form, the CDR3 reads TGTGCCAGCAGCCCTCGACAGGGGGTAGGAGACATTCAGTACTTC. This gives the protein CASSPRQGVGDIQYF.

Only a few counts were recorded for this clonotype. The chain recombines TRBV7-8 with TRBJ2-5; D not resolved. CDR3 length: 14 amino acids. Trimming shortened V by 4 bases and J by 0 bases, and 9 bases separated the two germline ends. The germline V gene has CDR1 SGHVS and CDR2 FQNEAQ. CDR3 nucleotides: TGTGCCAGCAGCTCCAATGAGTACCAAGAGACCCAGTACTTC. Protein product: CASSSNEYQETQYF.

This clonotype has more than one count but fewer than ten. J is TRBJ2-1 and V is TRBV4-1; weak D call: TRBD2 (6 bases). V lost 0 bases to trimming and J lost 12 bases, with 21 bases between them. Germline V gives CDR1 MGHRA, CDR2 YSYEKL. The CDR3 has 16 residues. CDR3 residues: CASSQDGEAYGGWQFF. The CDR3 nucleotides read TGCGCCAGCAGCCAAGACGGGGAGGCCTACGGGGGATGGCAGTTCTTC.

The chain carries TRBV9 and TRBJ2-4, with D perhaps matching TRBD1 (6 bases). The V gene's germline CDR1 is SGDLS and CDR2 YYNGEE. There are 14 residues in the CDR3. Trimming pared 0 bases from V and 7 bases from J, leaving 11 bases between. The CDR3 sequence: CASSVGQGMNIQYF. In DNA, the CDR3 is TGTGCCAGCAGCGTAGGGCAGGGGATGAACATTCAGTACTTC.

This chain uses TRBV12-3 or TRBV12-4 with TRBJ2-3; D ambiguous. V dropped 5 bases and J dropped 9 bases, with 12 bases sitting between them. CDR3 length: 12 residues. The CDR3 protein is CASSPGSPTQYF. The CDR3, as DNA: TGTGCCAGCAGTCCTGGGTCCCCGACGCAGTATTTT.

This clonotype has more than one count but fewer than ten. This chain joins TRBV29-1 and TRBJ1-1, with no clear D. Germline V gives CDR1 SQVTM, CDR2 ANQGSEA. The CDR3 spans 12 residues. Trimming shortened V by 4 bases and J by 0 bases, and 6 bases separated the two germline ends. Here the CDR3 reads CSVGLLNTEAFF. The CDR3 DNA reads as TGCAGCGTTGGCCTTTTGAACACTGAAGCTTTCTTT. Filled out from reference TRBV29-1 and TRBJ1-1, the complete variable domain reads SAVISQKPSRDICQRGTSLTIQCQVDSQVTMMFWYRQQPGQSLTLIATANQGSEATYESGFVIDKFPISRPNLTFSTLTVSNMSPEDSSIYLCSVGLLNTEAFFGQGTRLTVV.

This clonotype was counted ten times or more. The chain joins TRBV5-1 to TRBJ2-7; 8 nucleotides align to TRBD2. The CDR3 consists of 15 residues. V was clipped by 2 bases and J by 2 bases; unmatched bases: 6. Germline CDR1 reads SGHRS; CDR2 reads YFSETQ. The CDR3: CASSLESGGPYEQYF. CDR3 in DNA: TGCGCCAGCAGCTTAGAAAGCGGGGGACCCTACGAGCAGTACTTC.